This TCR beta chain is drawn from a study of cytomegalovirus exposure and HLA in healthy donors. Study-wide points: In a later analysis, productive TCRs from donors in an Asian-associated ancestry cluster reportedly carried fewer N-insertions than the cohort mean.

Germline CDR1 SEHNR, CDR2 FQNEAQ (reference sequence). V lost 2 bases, J lost 3 bases, and 10 bases lay in between. This CDR3 has 14 residues. Worth noting for this clone: The antigen is unknown.

PCR was performed using 60 Vbeta and 13 Jbeta primers. The repertoire was sequenced with immunoSEQ multiplex PCR; TCRdb's copy has only in-frame clones and lacks some. The repertoire holds around 250,000 clones, about 93% seen once, with about 1.8% in the top ten. The sequenced sample was PBMCs. The TCR sequence derives from a girl aged 2-10 years in good health and CMV-seronegative. The chain carries TRBV7-9 and TRBJ1-1, with unresolved D. Here the CDR3 DNA reads TGTGCCAGCAGCTTAAGTCCATCGGACACTGAAGCTTTCTTT. Amino acids: CASSLSPSDTEAFF. The complete variable domain, with remaining parts taken from reference TRBV7-9 and TRBJ1-1, reads DTGVSQNPRHKITKRGQNVTFRCDPISEHNRLYWYRQTLGQGPEFLTYFQNEAQLEKSRLLSDRFSAERPKGSFSTLEIQRTEQGDSAMYLCASSLSPSDTEAFFGQGTRLTVV.